These T cell receptor beta chains were read from a single sample in a study of CD8 T cells in ankylosing spondylitis. TCRdb used MiXCR to reprocess the 5' RACE reads, holding one entry per CDR3 protein. The table records 200,000 to 250,000 distinct CDR3 sequences, roughly a tenth of them present only once. What was sequenced was blood, either unsorted or a sorted T cell fraction (not recorded which). All receptors come from a male donor with ankylosing spondylitis or in good health (not recorded which). CDR3s include the opening cysteine and the closing phenylalanine or tryptophan. Fields, in order: J gene, V gene, CDR3 length, clone size, D gene, CDR3 DNA, CDR3 protein. The D gene is left open where the match is weak. Only part of the rows carry a size: once, few, many, or a class if the clone is expanded.

J: TRBJ1-1
V: TRBV5-1
length: 14
size: few
D: NA
DNA: TGCGCCAGCAGCTCCGGGGCAGGCCCCACTGAAGCTTTCTTT
CDR3: CASSSGAGPTEAFF

J: TRBJ2-5
V: TRBV20-1
length: 15
size: many
D: TRBD2
DNA: TGCAGTGCTACGACTAGCGGGCAAGGGGTGGAGACCCAGTACTTC
CDR3: CSATTSGQGVETQYF

J: TRBJ2-1
V: TRBV20-1
length: 13
size: many
D: TRBD2
DNA: TGCAGTGCTTCCGGGGCTAGCGGCAATGAGCAGTTCTTC
CDR3: CSASGASGNEQFF

J: TRBJ2-7
V: TRBV6-1
length: 16
size: many
D: NA
DNA: TGTGCCAGCAGTGAATTGACCGGGCTAATCTCCTACGAGCAGTACTTC
CDR3: CASSELTGLISYEQYF

J: TRBJ2-1
V: TRBV5-1
length: 16
size: NA
D: TRBD2
DNA: TGCGCCAGCAGCTTTAGCGGGGGGGCCTCCTACAATGAGCAGTTCTTC
CDR3: CASSFSGGASYNEQFF

J: TRBJ1-1
V: TRBV5-1
length: 14
size: many
D: NA
DNA: TGCGCCAGCAGCTCGGGGACACTGAACACTGAAGCTTTCTTT
CDR3: CASSSGTLNTEAFF

J: TRBJ2-2
V: TRBV24-1
length: 17
size: many
D: TRBD2
DNA: TGTGCCACCAGTGATTTGCTAGCGGGGGGGAACACCGGGGAGCTGTTTTTT
CDR3: CATSDLLAGGNTGELFF

J: TRBJ2-1
V: TRBV20-1
length: 15
size: many
D: TRBD2
DNA: TGCAGTGCCAAGGGGGCAGCGGGGGGGCACAATGAGCAGTTCTTC
CDR3: CSAKGAAGGHNEQFF

J: TRBJ2-1
V: TRBV7-6
length: 14
size: many
D: TRBD1
DNA: TGTGCCAGCAGCGTAGACAGGGCGGTGAATGAGCAGTTCTTC
CDR3: CASSVDRAVNEQFF

J: TRBJ2-7
V: TRBV24-1
length: 13
size: many
D: TRBD1
DNA: TGTGCCACCAGTGAGGTGACAGGGTACGAGCAGTACTTC
CDR3: CATSEVTGYEQYF

J: TRBJ2-2
V: TRBV3-1
length: 14
size: NA
D: NA
DNA: TGTGCCAGCAGTCAAGTTCTCCGCAGCGGGGAGCTGTTTTTT
CDR3: CASSQVLRSGELFF

J: TRBJ2-5
V: TRBV20-1
length: 14
size: NA
D: NA
DNA: TGCAGTGCTCCTACAAAAACAGGTCTCGAGACCCAGTACTTC
CDR3: CSAPTKTGLETQYF

J: TRBJ2-7
V: TRBV20-1
length: 13
size: many
D: NA
DNA: TGCAGTGCTAGAGATAGTAGGTCCTACGAGCAGTACTTC
CDR3: CSARDSRSYEQYF

J: TRBJ2-7
V: TRBV6-2/TRBV6-3
length: 13
size: few
D: NA
DNA: TGTGCCAGCAGTTACGAAGACATCTACGAGCAGTACTTC
CDR3: CASSYEDIYEQYF

J: TRBJ2-5
V: TRBV28
length: 16
size: many
D: TRBD2
DNA: TGTGCCAGCAGTTTGAGCCTAGCGGTGTCTAAGGTGACCCAGTACTTC
CDR3: CASSLSLAVSKVTQYF

J: TRBJ1-5
V: TRBV6-5
length: 15
size: many
D: NA
DNA: TGTGCCAGCAGTTACTCGACGCTACAGGGACAGCCCCAGCATTTT
CDR3: CASSYSTLQGQPQHF

J: TRBJ1-1
V: TRBV7-3
length: 13
size: few
D: NA
DNA: TGTGCCAGCAGCTTTTTAATGAACACTGAAGCTTTCTTT
CDR3: CASSFLMNTEAFF

J: TRBJ2-5
V: TRBV20-1
length: 15
size: many
D: TRBD2
DNA: TGCAGTGCTAGACCTAGCGGGGGGGGACGAGAGACCCAGTACTTC
CDR3: CSARPSGGGRETQYF

J: TRBJ2-6
V: TRBV19
length: 17
size: few
D: NA
DNA: TGTGCCAGTAGTCCCCCCACCTCTAGCTCTGGGGCCAACGTCCTGACTTTC
CDR3: CASSPPTSSSGANVLTF

J: TRBJ1-4
V: TRBV11-2
length: 19
size: NA
D: NA
DNA: TGTGCCAGCAGCTTACAGTCTGGGGGGGTCCCCGCAACTAATGAAAAACTGTTTTTT
CDR3: CASSLQSGGVPATNEKLFF

J: TRBJ2-3
V: TRBV6-5
length: 16
size: many
D: TRBD2
DNA: TGTGCCAGCAGTTACGTTGGCGGGGGGCCCCCAGATACGCAGTATTTT
CDR3: CASSYVGGGPPDTQYF

J: TRBJ2-5
V: TRBV5-1
length: 14
size: NA
D: TRBD1
DNA: TGCGCCAGCAGCTACACGACAGGGGGAGAGACCCAGTACTTC
CDR3: CASSYTTGGETQYF

J: TRBJ2-3
V: TRBV7-2
length: 15
size: few
D: TRBD2
DNA: TGTGCCAGCAGCCCCCGGACTAGCGGGGGAGGTACGCAGTATTTT
CDR3: CASSPRTSGGGTQYF

J: TRBJ2-1
V: TRBV15
length: 15
size: NA
D: TRBD2
DNA: TGTGCCACCAGCAGAGGAACAGCGGGGGACAATGAGCAGTTCTTC
CDR3: CATSRGTAGDNEQFF

J: TRBJ2-1
V: TRBV28
length: 16
size: many
D: TRBD2
DNA: TGTGCCAGCAGTTCCACAGCGGGGGGCTCCTACAATGAGCAGTTCTTC
CDR3: CASSSTAGGSYNEQFF

J: TRBJ2-3
V: TRBV3-1
length: 16
size: few
D: TRBD1
DNA: TGTGCCAGCAGCCAACCAGGACAGGGGGCTCGTGATACGCAGTATTTT
CDR3: CASSQPGQGARDTQYF

J: TRBJ1-2
V: TRBV28
length: 14
size: few
D: NA
DNA: TGTGCCAGCGGCCCGACCTCCGGACAGTATGGCTACACCTTC
CDR3: CASGPTSGQYGYTF

J: TRBJ2-7
V: TRBV18
length: 15
size: few
D: TRBD2
DNA: TGTGCCAGCTCACCTACTAGCGGGGGTAGATACGAGCAGTACTTC
CDR3: CASSPTSGGRYEQYF

J: TRBJ1-6
V: TRBV15
length: 15
size: many
D: NA
DNA: TGTGCCACCAGCAGAGATCAGGGGCTTGGATCACCCCTCCACTTT
CDR3: CATSRDQGLGSPLHF

J: TRBJ1-2
V: TRBV20-1
length: 14
size: many
D: NA
DNA: TGCAGTGCTCGTCCCCCAGGGGAGGTAGTTGGCTACACCTTC
CDR3: CSARPPGEVVGYTF

J: TRBJ2-7
V: TRBV7-9
length: 11
size: many
D: NA
DNA: TGTGCCAGCAGCGCCCAAAACGAGCAGTACTTC
CDR3: CASSAQNEQYF

J: TRBJ1-2
V: TRBV6-1
length: 15
size: many
D: NA
DNA: TGTGCCAGCAGTGAAGCGCGGCCCGGAAACTATGGCTACACCTTC
CDR3: CASSEARPGNYGYTF

J: TRBJ2-5
V: TRBV27
length: 13
size: many
D: NA
DNA: TGTGCCAGCAGATTGCAGGGCCTCGGGTCCCAGTACTTC
CDR3: CASRLQGLGSQYF

J: TRBJ2-6
V: TRBV7-3
length: 16
size: NA
D: NA
DNA: TGTGCCAGCAGCCCGCAGGGGCTCTCTGGGGCCAACGTCCTGACTTTC
CDR3: CASSPQGLSGANVLTF

J: TRBJ2-3
V: TRBV6-1
length: 12
size: NA
D: NA
DNA: TGTGCCAGCAGAGCCGGAGGCGTTGGGAAGTATTTT
CDR3: CASRAGGVGKYF

J: TRBJ1-4
V: TRBV5-1
length: 17
size: medium-sized
D: TRBD1
DNA: TGCGCCAGCAGCACCTCCTGGACAGGGGGTGGAGATGAAAAACTGTTTTTT
CDR3: CASSTSWTGGGDEKLFF

J: TRBJ2-3
V: TRBV5-6
length: 12
size: few
D: NA
DNA: TGTGCCAGCAGCTTTTCCGTAGATACGCAGTATTTT
CDR3: CASSFSVDTQYF

J: TRBJ1-1
V: TRBV5-1
length: 16
size: many
D: TRBD1
DNA: TGCGCCAGCGGATCAGACCGACAGGGAGGAGGCACTGAAGCTTTCTTT
CDR3: CASGSDRQGGGTEAFF

J: TRBJ2-3
V: TRBV12-3/TRBV12-4
length: 12
size: many
D: NA
DNA: TGTGCCAGCAGGCCAACCACAGATACGCAGTATTTT
CDR3: CASRPTTDTQYF

J: TRBJ1-1
V: TRBV20-1
length: 13
size: many
D: TRBD1
DNA: TGCAGCCCGTTTCAGGGGGAGAACACTGAAGCTTTCTTT
CDR3: CSPFQGENTEAFF

J: TRBJ2-1
V: TRBV20-1
length: 20
size: many
D: TRBD2
DNA: TGCAGTGCTAGATCCCCCGGGACTAGCGGGGGAACGAGCTCCTACAATGAGCAGTTCTTC
CDR3: CSARSPGTSGGTSSYNEQFF

J: TRBJ1-1
V: TRBV20-1
length: 13
size: many
D: NA
DNA: TGCAGTGCTAGCCGGGCAGGGAGAGCTGAAGCTTTCTTT
CDR3: CSASRAGRAEAFF

J: TRBJ1-1
V: TRBV6-1
length: 14
size: many
D: TRBD1
DNA: TGTGCCAGCAGTGAAGGACAGGGATGGGCTGAAGCTTTCTTT
CDR3: CASSEGQGWAEAFF

J: TRBJ1-1
V: TRBV7-2
length: 13
size: many
D: NA
DNA: TGTGCCAGCAGCCCGCACAGGGATACTGAAGCTTTCTTT
CDR3: CASSPHRDTEAFF

J: TRBJ2-5
V: TRBV6-2/TRBV6-3
length: 13
size: few
D: NA
DNA: TGTGCCAGCAGAGGGACAACCCAAGAGACCCAGTACTTC
CDR3: CASRGTTQETQYF

J: TRBJ2-5
V: TRBV14
length: 15
size: NA
D: NA
DNA: TGTGCCAGCAGCCAAGATGGGCTAGCCCAAGAGACCCAGTACTTC
CDR3: CASSQDGLAQETQYF

J: TRBJ2-7
V: TRBV12-3/TRBV12-4
length: 16
size: many
D: NA
DNA: TGTGCCAGCAGTACACAACTCCCAGCTTTCGTTGCCGAGCAGTACTTC
CDR3: CASSTQLPAFVAEQYF

J: TRBJ2-3
V: TRBV20-1
length: 16
size: few
D: TRBD1
DNA: TGCAGTGCTAGGGGGACAGGCGCCGCGGGCACAGATACGCAGTATTTT
CDR3: CSARGTGAAGTDTQYF

J: TRBJ2-2
V: TRBV12-3/TRBV12-4
length: 14
size: many
D: NA
DNA: TGTGCCAGCAGAGCGGGCCAAAGTCCCGGGGAGCTGTTTTTT
CDR3: CASRAGQSPGELFF

J: TRBJ2-7
V: TRBV28
length: 14
size: NA
D: TRBD2
DNA: TGTGCCAGCAGGGTGACTAGCGGGGGCTACGAGCAGTACTTC
CDR3: CASRVTSGGYEQYF

J: TRBJ2-4
V: TRBV7-2
length: 14
size: NA
D: TRBD2
DNA: TGTGCCAGCAGTACTAGCGGGGGTCAAAACATTCAGTACTTC
CDR3: CASSTSGGQNIQYF

J: TRBJ2-7
V: TRBV6-1
length: 17
size: NA
D: TRBD1
DNA: TGTGCCAGCAGTGACCTGACAGGGGTTTCGGTCACCTACGAGCAGTACTTC
CDR3: CASSDLTGVSVTYEQYF

J: TRBJ2-1
V: TRBV3-1
length: 17
size: many
D: TRBD2
DNA: TGTGCCAGCACCTCCGGGACTAGCGGGGGGGCGGGTAATGAGCAGTTCTTC
CDR3: CASTSGTSGGAGNEQFF

J: TRBJ1-5
V: TRBV3-1
length: 15
size: many
D: NA
DNA: TGTGCCAGCAGCCACTCCCGGGATTGGGATCAGCCCCAGCATTTT
CDR3: CASSHSRDWDQPQHF